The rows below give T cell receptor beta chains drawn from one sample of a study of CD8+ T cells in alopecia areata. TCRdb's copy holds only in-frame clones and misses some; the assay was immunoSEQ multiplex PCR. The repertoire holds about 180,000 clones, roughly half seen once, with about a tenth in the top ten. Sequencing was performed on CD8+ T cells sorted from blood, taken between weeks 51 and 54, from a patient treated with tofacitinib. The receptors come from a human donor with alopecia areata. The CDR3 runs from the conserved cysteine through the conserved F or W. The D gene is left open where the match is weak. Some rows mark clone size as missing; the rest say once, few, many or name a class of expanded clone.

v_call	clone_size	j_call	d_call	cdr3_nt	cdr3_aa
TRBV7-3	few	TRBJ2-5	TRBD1	TGTGCCAGCAGCTTAATGGCAGGGGGTGGTGAGACCCAGTACTTC	CASSLMAGGGETQYF
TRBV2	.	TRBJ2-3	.	TGTGCCAGCAGCCCCGGGTCCGGAGATACGCAGTATTTT	CASSPGSGDTQYF
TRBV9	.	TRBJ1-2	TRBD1	TGTGACGACCGATGGACAGGGGACTATGGCTACACCTTC	CDDRWTGDYGYTF
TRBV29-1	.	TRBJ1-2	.	TGCAGCGTTGTCGGGGGGGCACATGGCTACACCTTC	CSVVGGAHGYTF
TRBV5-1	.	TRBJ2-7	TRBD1	TGCGCCAGCAGCACAGGGGGGAGCATTCGCGAGCAGTACTTC	CASSTGGSIREQYF
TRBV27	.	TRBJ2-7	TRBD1	TGTGCCAGCAGCCCGGGACAGGGGGCCTACGAGCAGTACTTC	CASSPGQGAYEQYF
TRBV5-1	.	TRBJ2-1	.	TGCGCCAGCAGCTTGGGCAGGGTCAATGAGCAGTTCTTC	CASSLGRVNEQFF
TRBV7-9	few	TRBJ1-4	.	TGTGCCAGCAGCGAAACAGGGAGAACTAATGAAAAACTGTTTTTT	CASSETGRTNEKLFF
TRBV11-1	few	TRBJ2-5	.	TGTGCCAGCAGCTTAAATCGCCAGGGTCGTCAAGAGACCCAGTACTTC	CASSLNRQGRQETQYF
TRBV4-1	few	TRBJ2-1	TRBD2	TGCGCCAGCAGCCAAGCGGGGGGCTCCTACAATGAGCAGTTCTTC	CASSQAGGSYNEQFF
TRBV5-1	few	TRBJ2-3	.	TGCGCCAGCAGCTTTGAGGGGACCGCGCTACTCACAGATACGCAGTATTTT	CASSFEGTALLTDTQYF
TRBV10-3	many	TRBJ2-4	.	TGTGCCATCAGTGAGCAAACCGGGCCTACGGGAGACATTCAGTACTTC	CAISEQTGPTGDIQYF
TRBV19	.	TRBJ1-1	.	TGTGCCAGTAGTATAGGAATCGCCCGAACGAACACTGAAGCTTTCTTT	CASSIGIARTNTEAFF
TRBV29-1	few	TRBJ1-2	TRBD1	TGCAGCGCGACTGACAGGGAGACCGGCTACACCTTC	CSATDRETGYTF
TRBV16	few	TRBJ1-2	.	TGTGCCAGCAGCCAACCCCCTCCGTTTAATGGCTACACCTTC	CASSQPPPFNGYTF
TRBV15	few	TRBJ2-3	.	TGTGCCACCAGCAGGCAGGGTGAGACAGATACGCAGTATTTT	CATSRQGETDTQYF
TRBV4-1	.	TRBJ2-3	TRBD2	TGCGCCAGCAGCCAACCGGGACTATCCACAGATACGCAGTATTTT	CASSQPGLSTDTQYF
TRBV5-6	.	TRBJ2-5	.	TGTGCCAGCAGCCCCGGGGGGCGGGGGCGCCAAGAGACCCAGTACTTC	CASSPGGRGRQETQYF
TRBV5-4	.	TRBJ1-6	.	TGTGCCAGCAACAAAGGGGCAGCTAATTCACCCCTCCACTTT	CASNKGAANSPLHF
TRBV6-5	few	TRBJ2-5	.	TGTGCCAGCAGTAACAGGGAGATATACGAGACCCAGTACTTC	CASSNREIYETQYF
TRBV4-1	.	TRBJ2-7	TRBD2	TGCGCCAGCAGCCAACGGGGGGGGCCAGAGCGGACCTACGAGCAGTACTTC	CASSQRGGPERTYEQYF
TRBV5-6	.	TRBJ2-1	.	TGTGCCAGCAGCTCGGGACCCCCTCGCTCCCATGAGCAGTTCTTC	CASSSGPPRSHEQFF
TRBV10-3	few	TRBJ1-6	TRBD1	TGTGCCATCCGACAGGGCTCCTATAATTCACCCCTCCACTTT	CAIRQGSYNSPLHF
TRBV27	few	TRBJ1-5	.	TGTGCCAGCAGTGGTACAGATGATAGCAATCAGCCCCAGCATTTT	CASSGTDDSNQPQHF
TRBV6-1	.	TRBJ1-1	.	TGTGCCAGCAGTGAAGCGAGGTCTGAAGCTTTCTTT	CASSEARSEAFF
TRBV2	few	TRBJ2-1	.	TGCGCCAGCAGTGACGCCAAGAACAATGAGCAGTTCTTC	CASSDAKNNEQFF
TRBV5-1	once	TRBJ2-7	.	TGCGCCAGCAGCTTGGCCAGGACAGAAGCTAGGGAGCAGTACTTC	CASSLARTEAREQYF
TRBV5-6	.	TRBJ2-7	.	TGTGCCAGCACTTTCGGGACTGCCTCCTACGAGCAGTACTTC	CASTFGTASYEQYF
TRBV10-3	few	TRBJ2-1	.	TGTGCCATCATGTCGGGAGAGGCCGCCAATGAGCAGTTCTTC	CAIMSGEAANEQFF
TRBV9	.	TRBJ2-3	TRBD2	TGTGCCAGCAGCGTAACCAGCGGGGCAACAGATACGCAGTATTTT	CASSVTSGATDTQYF
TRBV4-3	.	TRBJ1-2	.	TGCGCCAGCAGCCAAACTCCGGGACGGACGAACTATGGCTACACCTTC	CASSQTPGRTNYGYTF
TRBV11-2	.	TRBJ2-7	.	TGTGCCAGCAGCTTAGATTCAGGGACCTCCTACGAGCAGTACTTC	CASSLDSGTSYEQYF
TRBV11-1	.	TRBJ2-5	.	TGTGCCAGCAGCTTACCGGACAGTGAAGATACCCAGTACTTC	CASSLPDSEDTQYF
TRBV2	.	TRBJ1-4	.	TGTGCCAGCAGTGACAAACAGCAGGTTGAAAAACTGTTTTTT	CASSDKQQVEKLFF
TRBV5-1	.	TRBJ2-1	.	TGCGCCAGCAGCTTTCAGGACAGTGAGCAGTTCTTC	CASSFQDSEQFF
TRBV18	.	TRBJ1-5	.	TGTGCCAGCTCACCGGGGGAGTTTAGCAATCAGCCCCAGCATTTT	CASSPGEFSNQPQHF
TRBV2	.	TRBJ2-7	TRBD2	TGTGCCAGCAGTTTCCCGGGGACTAGCGGCTCCTACGAGCAGTACTTC	CASSFPGTSGSYEQYF
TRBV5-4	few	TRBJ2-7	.	TGTGCCAGCAGCTTGGAGGGGCCCGACGAGCAGTACTTC	CASSLEGPDEQYF
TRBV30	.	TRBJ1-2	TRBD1	TGTGCCTGGAGCCTAAAAGGGCGGACAGGGCGTGTCTATGGCTACACCTTC	CAWSLKGRTGRVYGYTF
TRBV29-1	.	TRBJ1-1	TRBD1	TGCAGCGGTAAGGGGACAGGGGTATCAAGCACTGAAGCTTTCTTT	CSGKGTGVSSTEAFF
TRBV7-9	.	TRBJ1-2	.	TGTGCCAGCAGCCCAGATGGTGAAGGGGTTGGCTACACCTTC	CASSPDGEGVGYTF
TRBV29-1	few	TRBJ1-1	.	TGCAGCGTAGACAGAATAGTGAACACTGAAGCTTTCTTT	CSVDRIVNTEAFF
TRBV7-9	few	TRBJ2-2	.	TGTGCCAGCAGCTTATGGGGAGGCCGGGAGCTGTTTTTT	CASSLWGGRELFF
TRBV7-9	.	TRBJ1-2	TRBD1	TGTGCCAGCAGCCCGGACAGGGGGCAGGGGCGCTATGGCTACACCTTC	CASSPDRGQGRYGYTF
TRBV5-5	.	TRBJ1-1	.	TGTGCCAGCAGCACCAAAACAAGGAACACTGAAGCTTTCTTT	CASSTKTRNTEAFF
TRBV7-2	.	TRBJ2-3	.	TGTGCCAGCAGCTTAGTCGGGGGAAGCGCAGATACGCAGTATTTT	CASSLVGGSADTQYF
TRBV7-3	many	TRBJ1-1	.	TGTGCCAGCAGCTTACTTCAGGGTTCTGAAGCTTTCTTT	CASSLLQGSEAFF
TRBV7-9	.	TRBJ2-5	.	TGTGCCAGCAGCCTGTACCTCGAGGAGACCCAGTACTTC	CASSLYLEETQYF
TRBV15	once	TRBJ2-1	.	TGTGCCACCTATAAACAGGGCTACAATGAGCAGTTCTTC	CATYKQGYNEQFF
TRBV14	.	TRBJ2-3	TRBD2	TGTGCCAGCAGCCAACGAAGGCTAGCGGGAATCACAGATACGCAGTATTTT	CASSQRRLAGITDTQYF
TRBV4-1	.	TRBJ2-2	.	TGCGCCAGCAGCCAGATAAGGAGTCGGGAGCTGTTTTTT	CASSQIRSRELFF